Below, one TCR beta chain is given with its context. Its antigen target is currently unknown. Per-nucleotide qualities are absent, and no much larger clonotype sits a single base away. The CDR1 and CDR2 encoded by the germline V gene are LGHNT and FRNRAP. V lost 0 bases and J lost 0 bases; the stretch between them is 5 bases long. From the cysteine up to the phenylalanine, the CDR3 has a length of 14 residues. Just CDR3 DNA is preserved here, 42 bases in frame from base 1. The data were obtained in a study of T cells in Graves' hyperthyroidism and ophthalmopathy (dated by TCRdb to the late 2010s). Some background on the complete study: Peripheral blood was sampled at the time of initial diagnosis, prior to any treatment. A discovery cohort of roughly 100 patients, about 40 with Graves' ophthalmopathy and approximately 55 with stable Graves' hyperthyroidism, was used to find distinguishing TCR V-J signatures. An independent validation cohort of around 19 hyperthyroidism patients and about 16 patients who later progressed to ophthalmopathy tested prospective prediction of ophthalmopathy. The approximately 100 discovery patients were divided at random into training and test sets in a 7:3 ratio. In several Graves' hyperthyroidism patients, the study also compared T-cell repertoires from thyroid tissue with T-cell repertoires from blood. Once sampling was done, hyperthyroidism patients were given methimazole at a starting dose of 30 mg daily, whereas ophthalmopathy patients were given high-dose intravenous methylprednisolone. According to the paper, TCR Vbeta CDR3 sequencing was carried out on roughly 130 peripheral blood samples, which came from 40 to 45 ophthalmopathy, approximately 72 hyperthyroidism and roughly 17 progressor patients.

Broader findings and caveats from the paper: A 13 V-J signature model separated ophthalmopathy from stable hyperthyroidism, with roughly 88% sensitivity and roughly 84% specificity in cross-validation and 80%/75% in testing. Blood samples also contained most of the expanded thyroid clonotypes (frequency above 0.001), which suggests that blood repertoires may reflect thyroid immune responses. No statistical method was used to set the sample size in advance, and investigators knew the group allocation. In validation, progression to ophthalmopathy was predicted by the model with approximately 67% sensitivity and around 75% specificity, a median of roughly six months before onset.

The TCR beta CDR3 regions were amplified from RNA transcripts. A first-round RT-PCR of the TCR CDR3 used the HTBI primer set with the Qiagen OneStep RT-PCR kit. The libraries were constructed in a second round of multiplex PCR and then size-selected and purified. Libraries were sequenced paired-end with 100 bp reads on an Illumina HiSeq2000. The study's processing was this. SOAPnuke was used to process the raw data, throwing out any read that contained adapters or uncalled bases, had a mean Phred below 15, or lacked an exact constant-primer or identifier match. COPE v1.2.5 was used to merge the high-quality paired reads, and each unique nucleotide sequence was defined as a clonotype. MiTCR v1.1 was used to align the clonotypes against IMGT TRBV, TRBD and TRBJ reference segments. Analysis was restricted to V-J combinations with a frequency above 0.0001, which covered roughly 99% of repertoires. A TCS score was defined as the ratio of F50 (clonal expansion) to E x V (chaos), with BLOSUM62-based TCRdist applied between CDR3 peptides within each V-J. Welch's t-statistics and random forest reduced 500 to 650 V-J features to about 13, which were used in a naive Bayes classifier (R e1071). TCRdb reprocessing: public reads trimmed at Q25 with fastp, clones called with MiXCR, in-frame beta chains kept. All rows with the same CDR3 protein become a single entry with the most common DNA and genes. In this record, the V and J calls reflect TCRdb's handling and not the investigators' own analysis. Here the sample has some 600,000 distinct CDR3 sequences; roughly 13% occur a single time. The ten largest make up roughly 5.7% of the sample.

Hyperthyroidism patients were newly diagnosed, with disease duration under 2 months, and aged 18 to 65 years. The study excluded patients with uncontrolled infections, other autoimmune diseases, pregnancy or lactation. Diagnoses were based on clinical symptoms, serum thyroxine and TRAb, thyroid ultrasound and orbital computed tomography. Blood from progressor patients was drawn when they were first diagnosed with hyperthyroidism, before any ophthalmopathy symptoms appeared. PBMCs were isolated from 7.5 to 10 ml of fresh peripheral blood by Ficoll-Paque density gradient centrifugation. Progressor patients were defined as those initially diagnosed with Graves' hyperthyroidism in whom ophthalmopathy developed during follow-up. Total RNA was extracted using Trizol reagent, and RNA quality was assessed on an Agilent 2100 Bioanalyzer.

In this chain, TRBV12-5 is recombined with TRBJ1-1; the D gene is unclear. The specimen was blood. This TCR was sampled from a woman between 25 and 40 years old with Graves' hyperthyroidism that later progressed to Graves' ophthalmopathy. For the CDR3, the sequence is CASGLVQMNTEAFF. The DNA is TGTGCTAGTGGTTTGGTACAAATGAACACTGAAGCTTTCTTT.